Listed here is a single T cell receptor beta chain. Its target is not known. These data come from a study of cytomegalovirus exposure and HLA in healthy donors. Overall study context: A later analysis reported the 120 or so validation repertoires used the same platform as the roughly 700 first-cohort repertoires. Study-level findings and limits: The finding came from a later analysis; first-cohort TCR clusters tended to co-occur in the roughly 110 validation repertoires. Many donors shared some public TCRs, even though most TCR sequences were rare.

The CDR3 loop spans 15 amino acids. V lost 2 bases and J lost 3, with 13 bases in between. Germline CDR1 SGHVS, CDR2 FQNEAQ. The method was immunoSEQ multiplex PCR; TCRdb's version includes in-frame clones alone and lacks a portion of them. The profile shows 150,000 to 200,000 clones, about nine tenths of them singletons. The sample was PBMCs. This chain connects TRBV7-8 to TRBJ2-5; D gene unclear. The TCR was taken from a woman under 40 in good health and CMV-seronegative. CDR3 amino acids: CASSLSAGPKETQYF. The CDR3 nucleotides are TGTGCCAGCAGCTTATCAGCCGGGCCCAAAGAGACCCAGTACTTC.